A single sample is the source of the 21 T cell receptor beta chains below, sequenced in a study of tumor-infiltrating lymphocytes in localized non-small cell lung cancer. The assay was immunoSEQ multiplex PCR, and TCRdb's table has in-frame clones only and misses some. The sample has some 13,000 clones, about 74% seen once; the top ten hold approximately 14%. The sample was uninvolved lung tissue not adjacent to the tumor. All receptors derive from a human donor with non-small cell lung cancer.

The chain recombines TRBV6-5 with TRBJ1-2; D is undetermined. The V end was cut by 7 bases, the J end by 0 bases, with 12 bases between. This CDR3 is built from 14 residues. Germline CDR1 reads MNHEY; CDR2 reads SVGAGI. The CDR3 region is CASNHRQSNYGYTF. DNA for the CDR3: TGTGCCAGCAACCATCGACAATCTAACTATGGCTACACCTTC.

The V gene is TRBV29-1, the J gene TRBJ2-5; D is undetermined. CDR1 is SQVTM and CDR2 is ANQGSEA in the germline V gene. Trimming left V 5 bases short and J 4 bases short, with 5 bases between. This CDR3 contains 10 residues. The chain's CDR3 is CSVFRETQYF. The CDR3 nucleotides read TGCAGCGTTTTTAGAGAGACCCAGTACTTC.

The rearrangement links TRBV5-1 to TRBJ1-6, with 7 nucleotides matching TRBD1. Germline V gene data show CDR1 as SGHRS and CDR2 as YFSETQ. V shed 2 bases and J 7 bases; nucleotides not matched to a gene: 6. This CDR3 region has 15 residues. The CDR3 here is CASSFSGTENSPLHF. CDR3 DNA: TGCGCCAGCAGCTTTTCCGGGACAGAGAATTCACCCCTCCACTTT.

The gene calls are TRBV19 and TRBJ1-5; D remains ambiguous. The CDR3 sequence is 14 residues long. Trimming took off 4 bases at V and 7 bases at J, with 14 bases between the two ends. The germline V gene has CDR1 LNHDA and CDR2 SQIVND (reference sequence). Written as DNA, the CDR3 is TGTGCCAGTAGTAGGTTCGTGGGTGAACAGCCCCAGCATTTT. Its protein product is CASSRFVGEQPQHF.

V and J are TRBV19 and TRBJ2-1, with 9 nucleotides matching TRBD2. The CDR3 contains 15 residues. J was trimmed by 1 base and V by 4 bases; bases with no gene match: 2. Germline V gene sequence: CDR1 LNHDA, CDR2 SQIVND (reference sequence). The CDR3 loop reads CASSTLAGSYNEQFF. For the CDR3, the DNA is TGTGCCAGTAGTACCCTAGCGGGGTCCTACAATGAGCAGTTCTTC.

Of note for this clone: Other DNA sequences in this specimen translate into the identical CDR3. This chain uses TRBV29-1 with TRBJ1-1, with D possibly being TRBD1 (6 bases). The CDR3 spans 12 residues. The germline V gene encodes CDR1 SQVTM and CDR2 ANQGSEA. V lost 1 base and J 4 bases, leaving 7 bases between the germline ends. The CDR3 here is CSVEGGGTEAFF. The DNA for the CDR3 is TGCAGCGTTGAAGGAGGGGGCACTGAAGCTTTCTTT.

V usage is TRBV28 and J usage is TRBJ2-1; 15 nucleotides line up with TRBD2. Germline values: CDR1 MDHEN, CDR2 SYDVKM. Trimming cost V 6 bases and J 9 bases; bases outside gene matches: 15. CDR3 length equals 18 residues. CDR3 residues: CASSWGLAGGSYHTEQFF. Here the CDR3 DNA reads TGTGCCAGCAGCTGGGGACTAGCGGGGGGATCATACCACACTGAGCAGTTCTTC.

The rearrangement uses TRBV7-2 and TRBJ1-4; 9 bases line up with TRBD1. This CDR3 has 15 amino acids. After removal of 2 bases from V and 8 bases from J, the junction contained 6 bases not matched to a gene. CDR1 and CDR2 (germline): SGHTA, FQGNSA. CDR3: CASSLRTGDVEKLFF. CDR3 nucleotides: TGTGCCAGCAGCTTAAGGACAGGGGATGTCGAAAAACTGTTTTTT.

The V and J genes are TRBV7-2 and TRBJ2-1, with a weak D call TRBD2 (6 bases). This CDR3 has 13 amino acids. Germline V lookup: CDR1 SGHTA, CDR2 FQGNSA. The germline V and J ends were trimmed by 3 bases and 8 bases, with 11 bases remaining between them. The CDR3 loop reads CASSLTSFHEQFF. The CDR3 coding sequence is TGTGCCAGCAGCTTGACTAGTTTTCATGAGCAGTTCTTC. Supplemented by reference TRBV7-2 and TRBJ2-1, the full variable domain reads GAGVSQSPSNKVTEKGKDVELRCDPISGHTALYWYRQSLGQGLEFLIYFQGNSAPDKSGLPSDRFSAERTGGSVSTLTIQRTQQEDSAVYLCASSLTSFHEQFFGPGTRLTVL.

This chain links TRBV19 with TRBJ2-1, with 13 bases fitting TRBD2. The CDR3 sequence is 17 residues long. In germline, CDR1 is LNHDA, CDR2 SQIVND (reference sequence). The junction had 4 bases not matched to a gene; V was cut back by 4 bases and J by 1 base. CDR3 DNA sequence: TGTGCCAGTAGTAGGACTAGCGGGGGCCTTTCCTACAATGAGCAGTTCTTC. Translating gives CASSRTSGGLSYNEQFF.

The CDR3 sequence: CASTDRGTEAFF. DNA of the CDR3: TGTGCCAGCACCGACAGGGGCACTGAAGCTTTCTTT. V is TRBV6-5 and J is TRBJ1-1; TRBD1 agrees at 8 bases. The CDR3 has 12 amino acids. Germline CDR1 is MNHEY and CDR2 is SVGAGI. After removal of 7 bases from V and 4 bases from J, the junction contained 2 bases not matched to a gene.

The chain couples TRBV11-3 to TRBJ2-7, with 8 bases aligning to TRBD2. The V gene's germline CDR1 is SGHNT and CDR2 YENEEA. The CDR3 covers 16 residues. J lost 4 bases, V lost 0 bases, and 8 bases had no gene match. The CDR3 loop is CASSLDFAGGTYEQYF. CDR3 coding DNA: TGTGCCAGCAGCTTAGATTTCGCGGGAGGAACGTACGAGCAGTACTTC.

The rearrangement uses TRBV7-2 and TRBJ1-2; D gene unclear. Between the trimmed V and J ends, which lost 2 bases and 7 bases, there was a span of 20 bases. Germline CDR1 reads SGHTA; CDR2 reads FQGNSA. The CDR3 contains 16 residues. CDR3 residues: CASSLLSGWSASGYTF. The CDR3 DNA reads TGTGCCAGCAGCTTACTCTCGGGCTGGTCGGCCTCTGGCTACACCTTC. Drawing the rest from reference TRBV7-2 and TRBJ1-2, the complete variable domain is GAGVSQSPSNKVTEKGKDVELRCDPISGHTALYWYRQSLGQGLEFLIYFQGNSAPDKSGLPSDRFSAERTGGSVSTLTIQRTQQEDSAVYLCASSLLSGWSASGYTFGSGTRLTVV.

This clone has a handful of counts. This chain links TRBV2 with TRBJ1-2, with TRBD1 matching 7 bases. This CDR3 comprises 15 residues. The germline V gene encodes CDR1 SNHLY and CDR2 FYNNEI. V lost 6 bases to trimming and J lost 2 bases; unmatched junction nucleotides: 9. The CDR3 protein is CASRSRQGANYGYTF. Written as DNA, the CDR3 is TGTGCCAGCAGAAGCCGACAGGGAGCAAACTATGGCTACACCTTC.

This chain joins TRBV9 and TRBJ1-2; D may be TRBD1 (5 bases). CDR3 length: 12 amino acids. CDR1 is SGDLS, CDR2 YYNGEE, per germline. Between the trimmed V and J ends, which lost 5 bases and 5 bases, there was a span of 10 bases. In nucleotides, the CDR3 is TGTGCCAGCAGTCAGGGAGAGTATGGCTACACCTTC. Protein: CASSQGEYGYTF.

This chain's CDR3 is CASSYSWQTEAFF. The DNA for the CDR3 is TGTGCCAGCAGTTACTCCTGGCAGACTGAAGCTTTCTTT. The chain combines TRBV6-5 with TRBJ1-1, with no clear D. The CDR3 totals 13 residues. V lost 0 bases to trimming and J lost 5 bases, with 7 bases between them. The germline V gene has CDR1 MNHEY and CDR2 SVGAGI.

The chain joins TRBV19 to TRBJ2-2; 7 nucleotides agree with TRBD2. The CDR3 extends over 15 amino acids. With 4 bases clipped from V and 3 bases from J, the junction kept 5 bases outside the gene matches. Germline V gene lookup returns CDR1 LNHDA and CDR2 SQIVND (reference sequence). The chain's CDR3 is CASSRRESYTGELFF. The CDR3 nucleotides read TGTGCCAGTAGTAGGCGGGAGAGTTACACCGGGGAGCTGTTTTTT.

The chain uses TRBV7-3 and TRBJ2-2; D perhaps matches TRBD2 (6 bases). Trimming cost V 2 bases and J 6 bases, with 16 bases left between them. The CDR3 spans 16 residues. Germline V gene data show CDR1 as SGHTA and CDR2 as FQGTGA. The CDR3 DNA sequence: TGTGCCAGCAGCTTACTAGCGCGTACGACTGCCGGGGAGCTGTTTTTT. Residues: CASSLLARTTAGELFF. The full variable domain, rest sourced from reference TRBV7-3 and TRBJ2-2, is GAGVSQTPSNKVTEKGKYVELRCDPISGHTALYWYRQSLGQGPEFLIYFQGTGAADDSGLPNDRFFAVRPEGSVSTLKIQRTERGDSAVYLCASSLLARTTAGELFFGEGSRLTVL.

There are a few counts of this clone. This chain uses TRBV29-1 with TRBJ2-6; 7 bases are a match to TRBD1. V shed 6 bases, J shed 4 bases, and the junction held 6 bases outside the gene matches. In germline, CDR1 is SQVTM, CDR2 ANQGSEA. This CDR3 region has 14 residues. CDR3 DNA sequence: TGCAGCGTCCGACAGGGTTCAGGGGCCAACGTCCTGACTTTC. This sequence encodes CSVRQGSGANVLTF.

The chain uses TRBV30 and TRBJ2-5; a weak D match, TRBD2 (6 bases). CDR3 length: 12 residues. V dropped 2 bases and J dropped 5 bases, with 9 bases sitting between them. CDR1 and CDR2 (germline): GTSNPN, SVGIG (reference sequence). The CDR3 spells CAWSPAGETQYF. CDR3 DNA: TGTGCCTGGAGTCCCGCGGGGGAGACCCAGTACTTC.

The V call is TRBV27, the J call TRBJ2-5; D possibly matches TRBD1 or TRBD2 (5 bases each). The CDR3 length is 15 residues. Germline CDR1 and CDR2: MNHEY and SMNVEV (reference sequence). Trimming shortened V by 2 bases and J by 5 bases, and 15 bases separated the two germline ends. CDR3: CASSLRREFVETQYF. Written as DNA, the CDR3 is TGTGCCAGCAGTTTACGCAGGGAGTTCGTTGAGACCCAGTACTTC.